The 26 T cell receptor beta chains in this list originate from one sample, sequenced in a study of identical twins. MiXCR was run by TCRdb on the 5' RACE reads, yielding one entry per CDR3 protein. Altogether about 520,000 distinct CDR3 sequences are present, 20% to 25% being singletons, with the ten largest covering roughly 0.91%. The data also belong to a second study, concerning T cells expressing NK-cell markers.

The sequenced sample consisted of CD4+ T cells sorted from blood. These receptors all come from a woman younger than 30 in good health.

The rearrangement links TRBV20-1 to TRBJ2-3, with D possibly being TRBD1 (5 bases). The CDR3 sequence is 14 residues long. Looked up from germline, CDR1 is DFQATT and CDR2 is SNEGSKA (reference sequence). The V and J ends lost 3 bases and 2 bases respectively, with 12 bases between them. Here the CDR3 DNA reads TGCAGTGCTAGGGATAGACAGAACACAGATACGCAGTATTTT. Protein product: CSARDRQNTDTQYF.

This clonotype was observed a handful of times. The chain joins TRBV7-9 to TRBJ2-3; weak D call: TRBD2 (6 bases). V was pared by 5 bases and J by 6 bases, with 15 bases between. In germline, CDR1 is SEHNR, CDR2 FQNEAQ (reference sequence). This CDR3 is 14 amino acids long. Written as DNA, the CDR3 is TGTGCCAGCAGCCTTAGCGGAGAGGGGGATACGCAGTATTTT. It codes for CASSLSGEGDTQYF.

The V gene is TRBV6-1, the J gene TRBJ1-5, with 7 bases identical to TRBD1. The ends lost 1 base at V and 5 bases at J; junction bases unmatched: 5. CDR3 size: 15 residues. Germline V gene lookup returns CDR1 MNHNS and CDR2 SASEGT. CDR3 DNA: TGTGCCAGCAGTGAAGAGGACAGGCAATATCAGCCCCAGCATTTT. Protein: CASSEEDRQYQPQHF.

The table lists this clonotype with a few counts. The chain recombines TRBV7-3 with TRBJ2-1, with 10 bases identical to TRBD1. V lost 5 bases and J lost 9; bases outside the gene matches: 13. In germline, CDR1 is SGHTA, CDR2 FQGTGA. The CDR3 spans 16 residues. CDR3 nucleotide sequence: TGTGCCAGCAGCACCCAGACAGGGGGCGCGCGCATTGAGCAGTTCTTC. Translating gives CASSTQTGGARIEQFF.

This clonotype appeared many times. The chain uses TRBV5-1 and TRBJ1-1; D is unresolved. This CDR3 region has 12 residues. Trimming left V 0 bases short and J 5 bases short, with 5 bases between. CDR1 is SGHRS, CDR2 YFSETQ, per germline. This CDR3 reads CASSLVGTEAFF. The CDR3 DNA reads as TGCGCCAGCAGCTTGGTAGGGACTGAAGCTTTCTTT.

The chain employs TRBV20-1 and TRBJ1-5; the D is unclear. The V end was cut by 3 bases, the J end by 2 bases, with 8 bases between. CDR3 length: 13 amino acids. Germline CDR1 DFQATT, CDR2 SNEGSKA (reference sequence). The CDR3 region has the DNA TGCAGTGCTAGGGAGACGGGCAATCAGCCCCAGCATTTT. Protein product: CSARETGNQPQHF.

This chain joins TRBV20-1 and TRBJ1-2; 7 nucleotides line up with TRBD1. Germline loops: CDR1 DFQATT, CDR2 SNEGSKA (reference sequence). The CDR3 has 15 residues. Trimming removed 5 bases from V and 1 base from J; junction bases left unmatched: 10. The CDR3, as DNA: TGCAGTGCTCCAGACAGGGTATTGAGTAACTATGGCTACACCTTC. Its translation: CSAPDRVLSNYGYTF.

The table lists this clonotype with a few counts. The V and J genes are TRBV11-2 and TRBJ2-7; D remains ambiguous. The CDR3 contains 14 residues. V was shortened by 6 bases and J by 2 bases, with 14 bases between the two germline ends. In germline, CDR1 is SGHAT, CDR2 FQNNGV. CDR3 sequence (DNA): TGTGCCAGCAGGAGGATTATGGGTACCTACGAGCAGTACTTC. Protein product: CASRRIMGTYEQYF.

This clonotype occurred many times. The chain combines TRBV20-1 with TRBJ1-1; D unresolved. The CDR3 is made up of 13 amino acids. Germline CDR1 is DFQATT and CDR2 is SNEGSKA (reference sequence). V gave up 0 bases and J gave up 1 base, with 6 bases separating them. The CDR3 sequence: CSARDARNTEAFF. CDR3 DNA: TGCAGTGCTAGAGATGCCAGGAACACTGAAGCTTTCTTT.

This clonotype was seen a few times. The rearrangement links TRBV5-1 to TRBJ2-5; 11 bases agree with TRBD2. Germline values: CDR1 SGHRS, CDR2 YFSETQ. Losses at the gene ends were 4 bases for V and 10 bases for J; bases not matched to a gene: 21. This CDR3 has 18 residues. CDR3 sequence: CASSPGQSSGRTRNDQYF. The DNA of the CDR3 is TGCGCCAGCAGCCCCGGTCAATCTAGCGGGAGGACCAGAAATGACCAGTACTTC.

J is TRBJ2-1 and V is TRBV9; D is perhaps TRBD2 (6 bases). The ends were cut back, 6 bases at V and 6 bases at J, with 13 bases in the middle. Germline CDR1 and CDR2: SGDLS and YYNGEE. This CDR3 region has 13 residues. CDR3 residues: CASTGGPRNEQFF. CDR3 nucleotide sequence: TGTGCCAGCACCGGAGGGCCCCGCAATGAGCAGTTCTTC.

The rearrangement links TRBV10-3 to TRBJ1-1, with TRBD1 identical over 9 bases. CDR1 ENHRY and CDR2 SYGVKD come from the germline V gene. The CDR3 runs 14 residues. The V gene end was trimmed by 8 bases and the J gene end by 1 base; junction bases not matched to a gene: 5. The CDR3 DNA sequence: TGTGCCATCGCCGGACAGGGGCAGAACACTGAAGCTTTCTTT. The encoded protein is CAIAGQGQNTEAFF.

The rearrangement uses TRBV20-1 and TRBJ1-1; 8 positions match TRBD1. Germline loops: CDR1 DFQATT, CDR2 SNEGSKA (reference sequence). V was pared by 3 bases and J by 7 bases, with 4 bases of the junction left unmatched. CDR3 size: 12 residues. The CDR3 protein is CSARDREGEAFF. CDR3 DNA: TGCAGTGCTAGGGACAGGGAGGGTGAAGCTTTCTTT.

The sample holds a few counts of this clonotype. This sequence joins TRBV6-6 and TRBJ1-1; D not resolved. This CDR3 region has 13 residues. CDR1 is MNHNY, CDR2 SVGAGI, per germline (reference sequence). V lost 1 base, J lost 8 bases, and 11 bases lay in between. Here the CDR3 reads CASSYLPAQEAFF. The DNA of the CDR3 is TGTGCCAGCAGTTACTTACCCGCGCAAGAAGCTTTCTTT.

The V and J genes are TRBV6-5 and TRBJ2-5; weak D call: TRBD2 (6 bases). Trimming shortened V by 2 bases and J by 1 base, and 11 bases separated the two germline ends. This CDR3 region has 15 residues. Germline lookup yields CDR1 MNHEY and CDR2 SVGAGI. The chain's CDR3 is CASSYRRGGQETQYF. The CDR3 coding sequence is TGTGCCAGCAGTTACAGGAGGGGTGGCCAAGAGACCCAGTACTTC.

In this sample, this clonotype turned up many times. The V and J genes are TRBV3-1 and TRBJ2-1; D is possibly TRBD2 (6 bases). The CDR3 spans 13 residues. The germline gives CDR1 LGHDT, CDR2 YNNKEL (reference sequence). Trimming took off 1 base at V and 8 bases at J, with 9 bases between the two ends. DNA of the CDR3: TGTGCCAGCAGCCAAGTTGGGACTGATGAGCAGTTCTTC. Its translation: CASSQVGTDEQFF.

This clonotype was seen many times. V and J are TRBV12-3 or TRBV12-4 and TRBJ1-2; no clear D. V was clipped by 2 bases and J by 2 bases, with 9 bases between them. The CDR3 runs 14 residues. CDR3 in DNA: TGTGCCAGCAGTTTACTGGGCCCCAACTATGGCTACACCTTC. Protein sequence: CASSLLGPNYGYTF.

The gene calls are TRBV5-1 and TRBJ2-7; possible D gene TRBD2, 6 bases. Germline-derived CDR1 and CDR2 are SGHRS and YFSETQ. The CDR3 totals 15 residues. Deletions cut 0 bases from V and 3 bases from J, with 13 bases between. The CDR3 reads CASSLGEVSGYEQYF. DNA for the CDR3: TGCGCCAGCAGCTTGGGGGAGGTTAGCGGCTACGAGCAGTACTTC.

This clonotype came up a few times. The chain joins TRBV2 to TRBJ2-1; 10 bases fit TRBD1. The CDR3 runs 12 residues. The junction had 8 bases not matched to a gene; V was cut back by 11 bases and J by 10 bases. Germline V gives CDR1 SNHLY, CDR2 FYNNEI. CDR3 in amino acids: CASRDRGDEQFF. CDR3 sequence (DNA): TGTGCCTCCCGGGACAGGGGCGACGAGCAGTTCTTC. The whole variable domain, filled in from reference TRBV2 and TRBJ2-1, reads EPEVTQTPSHQVTQMGQEVILRCVPISNHLYFYWYRQILGQKVEFLVSFYNNEISEKSEIFDDQFSVERPDGSNFTLKIRSTKLEDSAMYFCASRDRGDEQFFGPGTRLTVL.

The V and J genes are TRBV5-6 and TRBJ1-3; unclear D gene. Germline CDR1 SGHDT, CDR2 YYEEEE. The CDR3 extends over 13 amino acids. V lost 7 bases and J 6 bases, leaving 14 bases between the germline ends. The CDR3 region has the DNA TGTGCCAGCTCTGGGAGGGCCGAAAACACCATATATTTT. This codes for CASSGRAENTIYF.

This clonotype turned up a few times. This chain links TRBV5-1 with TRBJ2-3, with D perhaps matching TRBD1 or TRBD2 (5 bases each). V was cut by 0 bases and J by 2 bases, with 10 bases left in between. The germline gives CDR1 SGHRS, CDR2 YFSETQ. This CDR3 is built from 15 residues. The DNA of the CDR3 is TGCGCCAGCAGCTTGGGAGGGGCGGACACAGATACGCAGTATTTT. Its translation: CASSLGGADTDTQYF.

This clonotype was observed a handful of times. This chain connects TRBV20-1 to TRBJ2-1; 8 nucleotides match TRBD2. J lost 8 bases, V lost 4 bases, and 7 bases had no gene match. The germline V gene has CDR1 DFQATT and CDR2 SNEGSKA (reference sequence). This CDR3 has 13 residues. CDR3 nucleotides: TGCAGTGCTACCAGGACTAGCCGGCATGAGCAGTTCTTC. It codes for CSATRTSRHEQFF.

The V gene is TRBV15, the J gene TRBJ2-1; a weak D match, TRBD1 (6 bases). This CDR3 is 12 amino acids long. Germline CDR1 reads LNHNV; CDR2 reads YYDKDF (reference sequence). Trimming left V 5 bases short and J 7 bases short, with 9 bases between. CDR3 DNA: TGTGCCACCAGCCACACAGGGAATGAGCAGTTCTTC. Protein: CATSHTGNEQFF.

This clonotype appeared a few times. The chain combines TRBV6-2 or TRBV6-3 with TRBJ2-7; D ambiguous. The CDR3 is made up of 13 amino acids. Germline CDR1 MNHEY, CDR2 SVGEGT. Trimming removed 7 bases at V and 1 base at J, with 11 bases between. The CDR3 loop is CASKRSASYEQYF. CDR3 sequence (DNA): TGTGCCAGCAAGCGCTCCGCTTCCTACGAGCAGTACTTC.

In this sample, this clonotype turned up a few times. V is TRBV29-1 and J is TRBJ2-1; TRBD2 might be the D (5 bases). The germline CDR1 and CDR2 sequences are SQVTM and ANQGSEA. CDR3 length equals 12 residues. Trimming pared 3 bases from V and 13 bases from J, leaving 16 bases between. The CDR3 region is CSVDYLGGGQFF. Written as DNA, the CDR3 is TGCAGCGTTGACTATTTAGGCGGAGGTCAGTTCTTC.

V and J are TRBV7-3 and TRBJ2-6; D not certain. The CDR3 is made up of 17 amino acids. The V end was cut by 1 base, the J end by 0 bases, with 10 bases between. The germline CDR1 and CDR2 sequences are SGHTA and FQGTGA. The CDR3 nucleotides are TGTGCCAGCAGCTTAATCTACACCGGCTCTGGGGCCAACGTCCTGACTTTC. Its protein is CASSLIYTGSGANVLTF.